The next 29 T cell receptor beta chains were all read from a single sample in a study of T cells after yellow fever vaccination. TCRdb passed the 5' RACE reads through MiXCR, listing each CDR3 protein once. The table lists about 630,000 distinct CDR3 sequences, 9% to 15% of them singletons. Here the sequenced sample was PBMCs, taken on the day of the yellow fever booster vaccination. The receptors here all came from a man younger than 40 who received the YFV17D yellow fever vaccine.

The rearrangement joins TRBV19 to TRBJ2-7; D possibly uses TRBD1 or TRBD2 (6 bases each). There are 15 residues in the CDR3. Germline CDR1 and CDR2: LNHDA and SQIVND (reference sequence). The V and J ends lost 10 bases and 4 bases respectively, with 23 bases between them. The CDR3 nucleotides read TGTGCCACCAAGAAGACAGGCGGAGGGCTTTACGAGCAGTACTTC. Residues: CATKKTGGGLYEQYF.

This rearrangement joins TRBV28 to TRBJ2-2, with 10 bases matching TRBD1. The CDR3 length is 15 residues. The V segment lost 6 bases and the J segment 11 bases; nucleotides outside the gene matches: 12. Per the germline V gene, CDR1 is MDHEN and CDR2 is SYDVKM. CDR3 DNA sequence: TGTGCCAGCAGGGAGACAGGGGGCAGTGCTGTCGAGCTGTTTTTT. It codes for CASRETGGSAVELFF.

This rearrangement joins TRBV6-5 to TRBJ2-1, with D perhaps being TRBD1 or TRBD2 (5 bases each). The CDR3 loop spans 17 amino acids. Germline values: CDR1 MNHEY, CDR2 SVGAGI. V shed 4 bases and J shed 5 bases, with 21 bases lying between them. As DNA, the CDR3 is TGTGCCAGCAGTTTAAGGCAGAGGGCAGGGCTGAACAATGAGCAGTTCTTC. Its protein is CASSLRQRAGLNNEQFF.

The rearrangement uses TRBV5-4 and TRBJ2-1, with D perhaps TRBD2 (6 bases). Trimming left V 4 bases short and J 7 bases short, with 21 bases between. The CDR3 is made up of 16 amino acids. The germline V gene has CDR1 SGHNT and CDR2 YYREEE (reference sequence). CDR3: CASSLTPTAGRNEQFF. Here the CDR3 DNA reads TGTGCCAGCAGCCTGACCCCAACAGCAGGGAGGAATGAGCAGTTCTTC.

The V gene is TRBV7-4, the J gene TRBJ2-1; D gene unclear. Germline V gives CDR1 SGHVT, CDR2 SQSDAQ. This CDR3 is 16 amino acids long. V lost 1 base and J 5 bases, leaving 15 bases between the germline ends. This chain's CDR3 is CASSLGSGSRHNEQFF. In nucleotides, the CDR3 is TGTGCCAGCAGCTTAGGGTCGGGCAGTCGTCACAATGAGCAGTTCTTC.

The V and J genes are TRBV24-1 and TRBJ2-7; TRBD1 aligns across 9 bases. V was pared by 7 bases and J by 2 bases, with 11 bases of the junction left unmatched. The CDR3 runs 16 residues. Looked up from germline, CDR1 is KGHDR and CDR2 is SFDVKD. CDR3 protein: CATSDAGTGPAYEQYF. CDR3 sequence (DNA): TGTGCCACCAGCGACGCCGGGACAGGGCCAGCCTACGAGCAGTACTTC.

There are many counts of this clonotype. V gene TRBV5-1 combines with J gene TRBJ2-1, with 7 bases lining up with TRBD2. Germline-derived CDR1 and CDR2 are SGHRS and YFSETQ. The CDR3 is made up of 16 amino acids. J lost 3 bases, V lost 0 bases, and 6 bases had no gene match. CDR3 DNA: TGCGCCAGCAGCTTGGTTTCGGGAGGCCTCTACAATGAGCAGTTCTTC. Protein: CASSLVSGGLYNEQFF.

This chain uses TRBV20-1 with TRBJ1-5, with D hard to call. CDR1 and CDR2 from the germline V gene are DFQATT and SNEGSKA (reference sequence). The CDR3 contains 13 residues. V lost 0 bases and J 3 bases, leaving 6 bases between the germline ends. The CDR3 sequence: CSARDGVNQPQHF. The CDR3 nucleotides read TGCAGTGCTAGAGATGGGGTCAATCAGCCCCAGCATTTT.

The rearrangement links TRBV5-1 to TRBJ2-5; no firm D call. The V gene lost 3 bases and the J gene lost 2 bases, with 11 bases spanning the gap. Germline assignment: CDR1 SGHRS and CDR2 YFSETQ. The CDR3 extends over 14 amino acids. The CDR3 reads CASSSRTAQETQYF. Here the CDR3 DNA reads TGCGCCAGCAGCTCACGGACGGCACAAGAGACCCAGTACTTC.

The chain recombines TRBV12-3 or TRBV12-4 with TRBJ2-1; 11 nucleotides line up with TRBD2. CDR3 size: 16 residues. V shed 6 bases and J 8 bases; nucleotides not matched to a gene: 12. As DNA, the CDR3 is TGTGCCAGCAGCTCCAGAGGGGCTAGCGGGAGGTATGAGCAGTTCTTC. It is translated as CASSSRGASGRYEQFF.

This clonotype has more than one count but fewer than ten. The CDR3 coding sequence is TGTGCCAGCAGTTTAACAGCGACTAGCGTTGGAGCAGATACGCAGTATTTT. Its translation is CASSLTATSVGADTQYF. The V call is TRBV12-3 or TRBV12-4, the J call TRBJ2-3; 8 positions agree with TRBD2. The CDR3 is 17 residues long. V trimming: 2 bases; J trimming: 4 bases; junction bases outside the gene matches: 11.

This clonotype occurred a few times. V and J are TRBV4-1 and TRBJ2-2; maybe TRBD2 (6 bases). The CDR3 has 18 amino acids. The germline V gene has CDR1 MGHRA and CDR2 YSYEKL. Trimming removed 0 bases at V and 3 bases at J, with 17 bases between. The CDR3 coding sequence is TGCGCCAGCAGCCAAGATGAGTCTAGCGCGGGGTACACCGGGGAGCTGTTTTTT. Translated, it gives CASSQDESSAGYTGELFF.

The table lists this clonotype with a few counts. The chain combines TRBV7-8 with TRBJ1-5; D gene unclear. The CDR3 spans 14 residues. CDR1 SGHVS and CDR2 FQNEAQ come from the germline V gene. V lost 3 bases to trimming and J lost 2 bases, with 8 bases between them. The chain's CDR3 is CASSFARGNQPQHF. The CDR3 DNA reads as TGTGCCAGCAGCTTCGCCCGCGGCAATCAGCCCCAGCATTTT.

CDR3 coding DNA: TGTGCCAGCAGCCAAGTACAGGGGTTTTCACCCCTCCACTTT. Encoded protein: CASSQVQGFSPLHF. The V call is TRBV14, the J call TRBJ1-6; 7 positions agree with TRBD1. V shed 1 base, J shed 9 bases, and the junction held 3 bases outside the gene matches. CDR3 length: 14 amino acids. Germline loops: CDR1 SGHDN, CDR2 FVKESK.

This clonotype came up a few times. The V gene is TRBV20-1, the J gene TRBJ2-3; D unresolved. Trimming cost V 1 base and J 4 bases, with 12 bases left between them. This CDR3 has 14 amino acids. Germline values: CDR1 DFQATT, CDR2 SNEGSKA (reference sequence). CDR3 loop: CSARGAGGPDTQYF. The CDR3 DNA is TGCAGTGCTAGAGGCGCAGGTGGTCCAGATACGCAGTATTTT.

CDR3 DNA: TGTGCCAGCAGCCGTTTGACAACCGGAGAGGACATTCAGTACTTC. Amino acid sequence: CASSRLTTGEDIQYF. The chain joins TRBV3-1 to TRBJ2-4; no clear D gene. V lost 4 bases and J lost 8, with 18 bases in between. CDR1 and CDR2 from the germline V gene are LGHDT and YNNKEL (reference sequence). CDR3 length: 15 residues.

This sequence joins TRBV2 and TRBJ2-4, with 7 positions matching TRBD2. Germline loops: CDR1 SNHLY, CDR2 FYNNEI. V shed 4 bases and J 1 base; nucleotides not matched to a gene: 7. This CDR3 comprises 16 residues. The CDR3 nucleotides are TGTGCCAGCAGTGCCCAGGCGGGAGCGGCCAAAAACATTCAGTACTTC. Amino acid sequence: CASSAQAGAAKNIQYF.

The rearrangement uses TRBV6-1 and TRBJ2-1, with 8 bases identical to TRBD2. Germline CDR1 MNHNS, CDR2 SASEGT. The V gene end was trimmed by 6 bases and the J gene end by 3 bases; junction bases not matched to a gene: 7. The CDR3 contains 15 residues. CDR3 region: CASRSASGLYNEQFF. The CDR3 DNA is TGTGCCAGCAGATCGGCTAGCGGGCTCTACAATGAGCAGTTCTTC.

The CDR3 spells CASSYSKVGAGGQFF. In nucleotides, the CDR3 is TGTGCCAGCAGTTACTCGAAGGTCGGTGCCGGAGGGCAGTTCTTC. The chain links TRBV6-2 or TRBV6-3 to TRBJ2-1, with D perhaps TRBD2 (5 bases). This CDR3 is 15 amino acids long. CDR1 is MNHEY, CDR2 SVGEGT, per germline. The ends were cut back, 0 bases at V and 12 bases at J, with 18 bases in the middle.

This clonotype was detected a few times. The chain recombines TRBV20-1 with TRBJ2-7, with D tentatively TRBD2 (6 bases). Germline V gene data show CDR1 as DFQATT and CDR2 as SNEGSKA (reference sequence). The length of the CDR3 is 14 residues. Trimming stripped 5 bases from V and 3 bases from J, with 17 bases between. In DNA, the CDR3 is TGCAGTGCTCCTCGGGGGAGAGCGCTCTACGAGCAGTACTTC. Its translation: CSAPRGRALYEQYF.

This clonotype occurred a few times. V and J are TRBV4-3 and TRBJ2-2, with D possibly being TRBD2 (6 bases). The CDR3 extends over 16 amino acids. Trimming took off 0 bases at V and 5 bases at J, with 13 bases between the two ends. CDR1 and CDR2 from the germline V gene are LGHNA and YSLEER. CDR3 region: CASSQEEGVITGELFF. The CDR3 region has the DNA TGCGCCAGCAGCCAAGAGGAGGGAGTGATTACCGGGGAGCTGTTTTTT.

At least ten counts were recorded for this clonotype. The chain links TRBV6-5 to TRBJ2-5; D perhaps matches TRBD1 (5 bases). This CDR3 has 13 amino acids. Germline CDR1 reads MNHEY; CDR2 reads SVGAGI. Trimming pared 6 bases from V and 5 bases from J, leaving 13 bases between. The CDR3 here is CASSVRVYETQYF. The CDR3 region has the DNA TGTGCCAGCAGCGTCAGGGTCTACGAGACCCAGTACTTC.

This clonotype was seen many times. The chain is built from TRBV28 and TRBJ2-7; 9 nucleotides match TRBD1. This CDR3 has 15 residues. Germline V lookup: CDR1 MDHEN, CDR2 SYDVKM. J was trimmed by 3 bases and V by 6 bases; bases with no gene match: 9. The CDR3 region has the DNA TGTGCCAGCAGCCTTCTGCCGGGACAGGGCTACGAGCAGTACTTC. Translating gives CASSLLPGQGYEQYF.

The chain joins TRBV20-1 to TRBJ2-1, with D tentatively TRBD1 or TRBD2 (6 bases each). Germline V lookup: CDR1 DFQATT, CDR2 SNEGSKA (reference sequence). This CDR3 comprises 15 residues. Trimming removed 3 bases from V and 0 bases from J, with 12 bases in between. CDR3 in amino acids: CSARGAGSSYNEQFF. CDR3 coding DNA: TGCAGTGCTAGGGGGGCGGGAAGCTCCTACAATGAGCAGTTCTTC.

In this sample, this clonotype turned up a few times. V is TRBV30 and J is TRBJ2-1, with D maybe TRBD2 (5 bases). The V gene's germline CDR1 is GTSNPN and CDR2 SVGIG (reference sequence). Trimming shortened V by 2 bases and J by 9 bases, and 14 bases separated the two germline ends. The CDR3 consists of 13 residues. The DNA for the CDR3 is TGTGCCTGGAGTCCCTCCGGACTCGGTGAGCAGTTCTTC. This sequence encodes CAWSPSGLGEQFF. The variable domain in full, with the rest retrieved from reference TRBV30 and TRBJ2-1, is SQTIHQWPATLVQPVGSPLSLECTVEGTSNPNLYWYRQAAGRGLQLLFYSVGIGQISSEVPQNLSASRPQDRQFILSSKKLLLSDSGFYLCAWSPSGLGEQFFGPGTRLTVL.

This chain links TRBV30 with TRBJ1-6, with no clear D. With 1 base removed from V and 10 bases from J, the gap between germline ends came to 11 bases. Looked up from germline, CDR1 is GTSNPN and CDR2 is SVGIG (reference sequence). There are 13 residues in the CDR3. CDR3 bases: TGTGCCTGGAGTGGCAGTAGTAGCTCACCCCTCCACTTT. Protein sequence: CAWSGSSSSPLHF. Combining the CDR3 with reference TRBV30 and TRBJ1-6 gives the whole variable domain SQTIHQWPATLVQPVGSPLSLECTVEGTSNPNLYWYRQAAGRGLQLLFYSVGIGQISSEVPQNLSASRPQDRQFILSSKKLLLSDSGFYLCAWSGSSSSPLHFGNGTRLTVT.

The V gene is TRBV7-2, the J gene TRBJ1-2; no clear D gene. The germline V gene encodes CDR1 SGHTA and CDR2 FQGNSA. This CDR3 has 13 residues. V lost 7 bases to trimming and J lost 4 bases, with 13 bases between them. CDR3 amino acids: CASIPAGSYGYTF. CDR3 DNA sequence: TGTGCCAGCATCCCCGCAGGCAGCTATGGCTACACCTTC.

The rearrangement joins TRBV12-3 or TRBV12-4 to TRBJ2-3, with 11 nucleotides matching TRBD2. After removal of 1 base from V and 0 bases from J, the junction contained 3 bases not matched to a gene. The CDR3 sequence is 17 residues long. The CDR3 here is CASSLGRTSGSTDTQYF. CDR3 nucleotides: TGTGCCAGCAGTTTAGGCCGGACTAGCGGGAGCACAGATACGCAGTATTTT.

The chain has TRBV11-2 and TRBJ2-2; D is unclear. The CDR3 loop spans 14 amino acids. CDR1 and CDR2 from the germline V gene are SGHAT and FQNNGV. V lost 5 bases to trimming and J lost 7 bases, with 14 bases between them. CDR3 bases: TGTGCCAGCAGCCCCGCGCTCCTTTTCGGGGAGCTGTTTTTT. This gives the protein CASSPALLFGELFF.